This TCR beta chain derives from a study of OX40 agonist ivuxolimab in advanced cancers. Study in general: Ivuxolimab, an antibody acting as an agonist of OX40 (CD134), was used to treat patients.

TCRdb's copy holds only in-frame clones and misses some; the assay was immunoSEQ multiplex PCR. This table has over 45,000 clones, about 85% appearing once. Broader study findings: The authors did not determine the antigen specificity of the expanded peripheral T cells. Averaging showed that CD8+ T cells had more expanded clones than CD4+ did. Low levels of normalized T-cell clonal expansion also appeared in some nonresponders.

Concerning this clone: The antigen remains unidentified.

Deletions cut 6 bases from V and 1 base from J, with 10 bases between. Germline lookup yields CDR1 MNHEY and CDR2 SMNVEV (reference sequence). The CDR3 contains 14 residues. This TCR derives from an adult with an advanced solid tumor such as melanoma, head and neck, liver or kidney cancer. This chain connects TRBV27 to TRBJ2-1; tentatively, D is TRBD1 or TRBD2 (5 bases each). Sample: CD4+ or CD8+ T cells sorted from blood, taken in a trial of the OX40 agonist ivuxolimab. This CDR3 reads CASSHGASYNEQFF. DNA of the CDR3: TGTGCCAGCAGCCACGGGGCTTCCTACAATGAGCAGTTCTTC.